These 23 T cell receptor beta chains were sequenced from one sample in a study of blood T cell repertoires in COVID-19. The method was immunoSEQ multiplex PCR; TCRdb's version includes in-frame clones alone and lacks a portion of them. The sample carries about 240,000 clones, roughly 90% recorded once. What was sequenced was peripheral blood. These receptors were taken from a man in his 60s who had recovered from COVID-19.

The CDR3 bases are TGCAGTGCTAGTATTAGGACAGCAGAAAAACTGTTTTTT. Its protein product is CSASIRTAEKLFF. The chain employs TRBV20-1 and TRBJ1-4; perhaps TRBD1 as D (6 bases). Germline-derived CDR1 and CDR2 are DFQATT and SNEGSKA (reference sequence). The CDR3 sequence is 13 residues long. Trimming shortened V by 3 bases and J by 8 bases, and 13 bases separated the two germline ends.

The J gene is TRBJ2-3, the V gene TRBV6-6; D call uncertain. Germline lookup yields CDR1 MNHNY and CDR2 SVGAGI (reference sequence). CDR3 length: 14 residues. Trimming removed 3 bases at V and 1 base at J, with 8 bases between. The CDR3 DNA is TGTGCCAGCAGTTATCCCCGTGGCACAGATACGCAGTATTTT. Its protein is CASSYPRGTDTQYF.

As DNA, the CDR3 is TGTGCCAGCTTCCTGCAGACAAGACGTAATTCACCCCTCCACTTT. Encoded protein: CASFLQTRRNSPLHF. The V and J genes are TRBV5-8 and TRBJ1-6; D not resolved. This CDR3 has 15 amino acids. Between the trimmed V and J ends, which lost 7 bases and 6 bases, there was a span of 17 bases. Germline V CDR1 and CDR2: SGHTS, YDEGEE. Based on the CDR3 plus reference TRBV5-8 and TRBJ1-6, the full variable domain is EAGVTQSPTHLIKTRGQQATLRCSPISGHTSVYWYQQALGLGLQFLLWYDEGEERNRGNFPPRFSGRQFPNYSSELNVNALELEDSALYLCASFLQTRRNSPLHFGNGTRLTVT.

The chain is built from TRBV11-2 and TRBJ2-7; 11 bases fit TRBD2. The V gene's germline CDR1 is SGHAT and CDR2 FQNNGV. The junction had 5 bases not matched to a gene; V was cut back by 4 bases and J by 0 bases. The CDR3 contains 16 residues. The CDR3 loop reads CASSSGTSGSSYEQYV. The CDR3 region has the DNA TGTGCCAGCAGCTCCGGGACTAGCGGAAGCTCCTACGAGCAGTACGTC.

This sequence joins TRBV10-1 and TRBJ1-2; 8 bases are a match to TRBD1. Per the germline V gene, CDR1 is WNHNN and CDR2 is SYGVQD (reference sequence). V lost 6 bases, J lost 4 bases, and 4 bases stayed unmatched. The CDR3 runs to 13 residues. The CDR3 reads CASSPDRGYGYTF. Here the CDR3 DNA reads TGCGCCAGCAGCCCTGACAGGGGCTATGGCTACACCTTC.

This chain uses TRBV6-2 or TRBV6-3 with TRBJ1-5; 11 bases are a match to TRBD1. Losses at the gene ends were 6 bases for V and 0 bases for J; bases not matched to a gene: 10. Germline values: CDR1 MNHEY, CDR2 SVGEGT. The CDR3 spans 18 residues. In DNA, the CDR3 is TGTGCCAGCAGCCACCGGGGACAGGGGGGGCCTAGCAATCAGCCCCAGCATTTT. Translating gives CASSHRGQGGPSNQPQHF.

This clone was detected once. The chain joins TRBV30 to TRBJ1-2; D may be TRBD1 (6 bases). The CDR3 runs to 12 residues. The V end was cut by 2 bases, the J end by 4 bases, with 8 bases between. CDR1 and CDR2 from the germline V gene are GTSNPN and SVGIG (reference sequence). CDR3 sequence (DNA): TGTGCCTGGAGTCAGGGGATCTATGGCTACACCTTC. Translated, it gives CAWSQGIYGYTF.

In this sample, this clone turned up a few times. The CDR3 DNA sequence: TGTGCCAGCAGCTTGGCGGGGGTCGCCGGGGAGCTGTTTTTT. This gives the protein CASSLAGVAGELFF. This rearrangement joins TRBV5-6 to TRBJ2-2, with D possibly matching TRBD2 (6 bases). Trimming took off 0 bases at V and 6 bases at J, with 9 bases between the two ends. This CDR3 spans 14 amino acids. Germline CDR1 and CDR2: SGHDT and YYEEEE.

The CDR3 spells CASTQADTQYF. CDR3 sequence (DNA): TGTGCCAGCACCCAGGCAGATACGCAGTATTTT. The chain recombines TRBV27 with TRBJ2-3, with no clear D. The CDR3 runs to 11 residues. Trimming shortened V by 7 bases and J by 4 bases, and 6 bases separated the two germline ends. Germline V gives CDR1 MNHEY, CDR2 SMNVEV (reference sequence).

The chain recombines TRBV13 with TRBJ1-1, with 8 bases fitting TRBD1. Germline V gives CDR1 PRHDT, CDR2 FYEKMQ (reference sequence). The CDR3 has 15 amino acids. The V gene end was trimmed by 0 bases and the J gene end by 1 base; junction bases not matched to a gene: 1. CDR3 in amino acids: CASSLGDRANTEAFF. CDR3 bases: TGTGCCAGCAGCTTAGGGGACAGGGCGAACACTGAAGCTTTCTTT.

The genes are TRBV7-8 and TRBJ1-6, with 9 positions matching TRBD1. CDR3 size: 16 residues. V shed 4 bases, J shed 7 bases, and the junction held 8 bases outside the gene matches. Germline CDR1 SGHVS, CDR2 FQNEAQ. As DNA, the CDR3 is TGTGCCAGCAGCTCGCCAGCGGACAGGGGCAATTCACCCCTCCACTTT. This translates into CASSSPADRGNSPLHF.

The CDR3 loop is CASSASTGARYNEQFF. The CDR3 DNA sequence: TGTGCCAGCTCAGCATCCACAGGGGCCAGGTACAATGAGCAGTTCTTC. The chain joins TRBV18 to TRBJ2-1, with 7 nucleotides matching TRBD1. V dropped 5 bases and J dropped 4; count of bases not matched to a gene: 11. The CDR3 spans 16 residues. Germline V gene sequence: CDR1 KGHSH, CDR2 LQKENI.

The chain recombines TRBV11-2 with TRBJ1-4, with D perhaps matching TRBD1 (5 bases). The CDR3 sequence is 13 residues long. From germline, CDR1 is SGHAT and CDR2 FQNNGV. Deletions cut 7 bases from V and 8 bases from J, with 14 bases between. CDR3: CASTRRGFEKLFF. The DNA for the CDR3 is TGTGCCAGCACCCGCCGGGGGTTCGAAAAACTGTTTTTT.

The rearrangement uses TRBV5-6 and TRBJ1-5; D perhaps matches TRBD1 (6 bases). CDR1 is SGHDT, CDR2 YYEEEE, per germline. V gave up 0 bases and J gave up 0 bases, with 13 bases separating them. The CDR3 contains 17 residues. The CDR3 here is CASSLGYGQYSNQPQHF. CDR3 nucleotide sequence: TGTGCCAGCAGCTTGGGATATGGACAGTATAGCAATCAGCCCCAGCATTTT.

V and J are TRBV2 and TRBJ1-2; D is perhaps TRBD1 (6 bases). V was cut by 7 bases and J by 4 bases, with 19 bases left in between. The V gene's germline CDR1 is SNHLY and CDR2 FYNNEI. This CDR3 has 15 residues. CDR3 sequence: CASTTDSRTFYGYTF. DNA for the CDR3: TGTGCCAGCACTACGGACAGTAGAACCTTCTATGGCTACACCTTC.

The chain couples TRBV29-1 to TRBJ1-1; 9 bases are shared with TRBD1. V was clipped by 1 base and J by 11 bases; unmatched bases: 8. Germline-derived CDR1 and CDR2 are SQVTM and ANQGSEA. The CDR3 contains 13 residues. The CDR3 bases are TGCAGCGTTGAAGTTGGGACAGGGTATCCGGCTTTCTTT. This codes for CSVEVGTGYPAFF.

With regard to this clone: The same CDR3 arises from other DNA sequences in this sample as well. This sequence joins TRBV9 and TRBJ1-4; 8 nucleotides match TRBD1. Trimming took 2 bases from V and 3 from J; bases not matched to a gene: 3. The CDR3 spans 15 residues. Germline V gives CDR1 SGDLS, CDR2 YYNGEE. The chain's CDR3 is CASSVRTGPNEKLFF. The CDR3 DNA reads TGTGCCAGCAGCGTCAGGACAGGGCCTAATGAAAAACTGTTTTTT.

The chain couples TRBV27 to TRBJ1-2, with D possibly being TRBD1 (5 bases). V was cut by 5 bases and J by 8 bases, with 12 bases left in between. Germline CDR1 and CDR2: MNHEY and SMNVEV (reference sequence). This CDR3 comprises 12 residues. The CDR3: CASSPGHSGYTF. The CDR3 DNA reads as TGTGCCAGCAGTCCCGGACATTCGGGCTACACCTTC.

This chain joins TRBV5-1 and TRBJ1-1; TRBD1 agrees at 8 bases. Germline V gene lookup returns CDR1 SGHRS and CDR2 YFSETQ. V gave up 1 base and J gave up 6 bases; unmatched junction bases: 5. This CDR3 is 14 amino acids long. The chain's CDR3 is CASSLLTGGAEAFF. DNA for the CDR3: TGCGCCAGCAGCTTGCTAACAGGGGGAGCTGAAGCTTTCTTT.

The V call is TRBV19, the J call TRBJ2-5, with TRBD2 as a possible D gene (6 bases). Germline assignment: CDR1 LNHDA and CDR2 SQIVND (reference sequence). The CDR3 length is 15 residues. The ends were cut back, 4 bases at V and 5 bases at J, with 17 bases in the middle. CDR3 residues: CASSTWDSPSETQYF. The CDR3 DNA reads TGTGCCAGTAGTACCTGGGACTCCCCCTCGGAGACCCAGTACTTC.

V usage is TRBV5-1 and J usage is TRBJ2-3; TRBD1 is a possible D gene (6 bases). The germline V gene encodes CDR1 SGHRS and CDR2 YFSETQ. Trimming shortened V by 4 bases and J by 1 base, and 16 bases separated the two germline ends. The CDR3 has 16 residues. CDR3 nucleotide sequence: TGCGCCAGCAGCACCCCACAGGGAGAGGGCACAGATACGCAGTATTTT. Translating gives CASSTPQGEGTDTQYF.

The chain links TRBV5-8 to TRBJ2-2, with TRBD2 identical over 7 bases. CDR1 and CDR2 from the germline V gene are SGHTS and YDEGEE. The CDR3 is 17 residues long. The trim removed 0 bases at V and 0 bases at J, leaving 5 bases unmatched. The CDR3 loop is CASSLVTGGANTGELFF. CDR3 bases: TGTGCCAGCAGCTTGGTCACGGGGGGAGCGAACACCGGGGAGCTGTTTTTT.

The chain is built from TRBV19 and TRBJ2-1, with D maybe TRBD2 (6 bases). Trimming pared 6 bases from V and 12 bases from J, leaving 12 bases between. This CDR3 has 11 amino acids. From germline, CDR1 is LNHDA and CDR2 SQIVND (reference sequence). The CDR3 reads CASSRDSGQFF. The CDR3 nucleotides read TGTGCCAGTAGCAGGGACTCAGGGCAGTTCTTC.